This TCR beta chain emerged from a study of spatial heterogeneity in lung cancer. This clonotype was detected a few times. CDR3 length: 12 amino acids. The V end lost 1 base, the J end lost 7 bases, and 5 bases lay between the germline ends. Germline loops: CDR1 SGHTA, CDR2 FQGNSA. Regarding time point: blood at routine non-recurrence follow-up after resection. TCRdb re-analysed the 5' RACE reads in MiXCR, keeping a single row per CDR3 protein. Here the sample spans roughly 99,000 distinct CDR3 sequences, approximately 20% being singletons. This TCR was recovered from a male donor with early-stage non-small cell lung cancer. Material: PBMCs, obtained at follow-up. V gene TRBV7-2 combines with J gene TRBJ2-4, with D unresolved. The CDR3 loop is CASSLGGNIQYF. The CDR3 bases are TGTGCCAGCAGCTTAGGGGGTAACATTCAGTACTTC.